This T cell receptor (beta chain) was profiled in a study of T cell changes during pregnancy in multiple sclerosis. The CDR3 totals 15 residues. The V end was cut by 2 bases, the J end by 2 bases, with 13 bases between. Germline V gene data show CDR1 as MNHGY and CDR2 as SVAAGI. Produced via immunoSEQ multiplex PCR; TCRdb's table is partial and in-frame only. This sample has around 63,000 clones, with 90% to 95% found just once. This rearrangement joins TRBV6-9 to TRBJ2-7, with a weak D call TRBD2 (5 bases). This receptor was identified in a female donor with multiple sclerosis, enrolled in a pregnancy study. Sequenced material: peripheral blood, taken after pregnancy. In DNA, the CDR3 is TGTGCCAGCAGTTATCTCGCGGAGGCCCCCTACGAGCAGTACTTC. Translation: CASSYLAEAPYEQYF.